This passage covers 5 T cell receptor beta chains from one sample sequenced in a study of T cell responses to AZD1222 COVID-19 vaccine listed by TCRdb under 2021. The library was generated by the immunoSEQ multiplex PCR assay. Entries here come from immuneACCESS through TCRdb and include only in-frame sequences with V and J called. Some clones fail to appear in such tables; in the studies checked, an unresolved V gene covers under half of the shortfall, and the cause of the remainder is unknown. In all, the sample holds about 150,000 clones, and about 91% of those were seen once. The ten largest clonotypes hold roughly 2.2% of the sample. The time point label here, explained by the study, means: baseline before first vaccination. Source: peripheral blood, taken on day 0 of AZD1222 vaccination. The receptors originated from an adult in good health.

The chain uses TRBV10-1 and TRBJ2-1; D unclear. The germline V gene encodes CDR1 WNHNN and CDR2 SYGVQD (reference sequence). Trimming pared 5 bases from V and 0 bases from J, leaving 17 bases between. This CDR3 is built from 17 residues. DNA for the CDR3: TGCGCCAGCAGTAGGGTGCTAGACTGGAGCTCCTACAATGAGCAGTTCTTC. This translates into CASSRVLDWSSYNEQFF.

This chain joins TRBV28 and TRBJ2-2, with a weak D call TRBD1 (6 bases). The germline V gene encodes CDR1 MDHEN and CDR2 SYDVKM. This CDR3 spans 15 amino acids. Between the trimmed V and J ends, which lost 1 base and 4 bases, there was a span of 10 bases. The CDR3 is CASSLFGQRTGELFF. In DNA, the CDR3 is TGTGCCAGCAGTTTATTTGGACAGCGCACCGGGGAGCTGTTTTTT.

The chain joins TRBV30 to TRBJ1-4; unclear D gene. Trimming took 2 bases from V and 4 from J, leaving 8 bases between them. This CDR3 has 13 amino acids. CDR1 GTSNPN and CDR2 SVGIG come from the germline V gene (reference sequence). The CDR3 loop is CAWSYGGNEKLFF. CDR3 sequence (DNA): TGTGCCTGGAGTTACGGTGGTAATGAAAAACTGTTTTTT.

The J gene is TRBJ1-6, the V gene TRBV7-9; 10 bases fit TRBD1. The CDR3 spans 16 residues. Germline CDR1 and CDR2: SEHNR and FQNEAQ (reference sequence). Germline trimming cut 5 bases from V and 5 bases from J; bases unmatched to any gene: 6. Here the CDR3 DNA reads TGTGCCAGCAGCCCAGGACAGGGGGTCCATAATTCACCCCTCCACTTT. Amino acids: CASSPGQGVHNSPLHF.

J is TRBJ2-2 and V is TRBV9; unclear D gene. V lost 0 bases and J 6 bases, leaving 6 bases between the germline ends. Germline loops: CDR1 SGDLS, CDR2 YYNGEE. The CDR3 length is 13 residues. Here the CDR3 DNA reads TGTGCCAGCAGCGTAGATCCGGCCGGGGAGCTGTTTTTT. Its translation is CASSVDPAGELFF.